This TCR beta chain was identified during a study of cytomegalovirus exposure and HLA in healthy donors. This clone came up a few times. Its matching antigen is unknown. PCR employed 60 Vbeta and 13 Jbeta primers. Some clones are missing from TCRdb's copy, which holds only in-frame ones; the method was immunoSEQ multiplex PCR. The profile shows under 150,000 clones, 74% of them singletons. Study results and caveats: HLA restriction was apparent for most CMV-associated TCR beta chains in a later analysis.

The CDR3 sequence is 14 residues long. The V segment lost 4 bases and the J segment 8 bases; nucleotides outside the gene matches: 3. CDR1 and CDR2 from the germline V gene are SGHTA and FQGNSA. Sequencing was carried out using PBMCs. The receptor comes from a woman in her thirties or forties in good health and CMV-seropositive. The chain combines TRBV7-2 with TRBJ1-4; 11 bases align to TRBD1. CDR3 loop: CASSWTGGREKLFF. The CDR3 DNA is TGTGCCAGCAGCTGGACAGGGGGCAGGGAAAAACTGTTTTTT.